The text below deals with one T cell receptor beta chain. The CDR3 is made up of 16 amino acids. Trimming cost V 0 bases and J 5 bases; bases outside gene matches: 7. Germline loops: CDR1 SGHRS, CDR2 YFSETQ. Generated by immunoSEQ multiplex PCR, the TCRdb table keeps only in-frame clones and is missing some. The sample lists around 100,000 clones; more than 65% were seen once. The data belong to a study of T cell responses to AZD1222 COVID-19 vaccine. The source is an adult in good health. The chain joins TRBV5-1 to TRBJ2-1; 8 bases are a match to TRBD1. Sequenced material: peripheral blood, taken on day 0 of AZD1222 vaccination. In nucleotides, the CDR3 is TGCGCCAGCAGCTTGGCCGTGACAGGGGTAAACAATGAGCAGTTCTTC. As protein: CASSLAVTGVNNEQFF.